This TCR beta chain was profiled in a study of human T cells and chemical hapten exposure. With 8 bases clipped from V and 1 base from J, the junction kept 13 bases outside the gene matches. Germline lookup yields CDR1 PRHDT and CDR2 FYEKMQ (reference sequence). This CDR3 contains 16 residues. The time point: patch test 2, 6 weeks after DPC sensitization. Treatment reported: therapeutic diphenylcyclopropenone sensitization with weekly scalp DPC. Ten or more counts support this clonotype. TCRdb re-called the RACE reads through MiXCR, storing one row per CDR3 protein. The sample includes approximately 89,000 distinct CDR3 sequences, about a tenth seen only once; the top ten take roughly 2.5%.

Material: whole blood, obtained in connection with sensitization to the hapten diphenylcyclopropenone (DPC). The rearrangement links TRBV13 to TRBJ1-1; TRBD1 aligns across 7 bases. This clonotype originated in a woman in her 30s with alopecia areata. Some clones in this sample may be carry-over from other donors' samples. Here the CDR3 reads CASRLVHGTANTEAFF. The CDR3 DNA is TGTGCCAGCCGACTCGTCCATGGGACAGCGAACACTGAAGCTTTCTTT.